The clone carrying this TCR beta chain was recorded at least ten times. The V gene's germline CDR1 is MGHDK and CDR2 SYGVNS. This CDR3 has 11 amino acids. This entry belongs to a study of tumor-infiltrating lymphocytes in oesophageal squamous cell carcinoma. In TCRdb, the PCR reads were re-called with MiXCR into one record per CDR3 protein. The data show fewer than 20,000 distinct CDR3 sequences, about 42% seen once. The chain is built from TRBV25-1 and TRBJ2-4; TRBD1 matches at 7 bases. TRBJ2-7 explains the end of the DNA better; the J call may be wrong. The origin of this receptor is a female donor with esophageal squamous cell carcinoma. Sample: normal esophageal tissue next to the tumor. The CDR3 region has the DNA TGTGCCACCACGGACAGGTACGAGCAGTACTTC. Translating it yields CATTDRYEQYF.